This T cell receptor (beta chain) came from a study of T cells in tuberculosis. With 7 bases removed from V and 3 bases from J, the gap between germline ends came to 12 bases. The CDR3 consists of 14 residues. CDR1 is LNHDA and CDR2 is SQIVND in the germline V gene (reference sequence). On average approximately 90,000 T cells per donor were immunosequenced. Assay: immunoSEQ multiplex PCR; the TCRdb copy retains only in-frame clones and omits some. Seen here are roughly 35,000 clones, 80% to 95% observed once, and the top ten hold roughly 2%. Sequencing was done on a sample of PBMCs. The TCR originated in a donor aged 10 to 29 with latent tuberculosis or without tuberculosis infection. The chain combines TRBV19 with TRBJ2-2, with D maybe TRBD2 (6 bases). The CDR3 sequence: CASIRSGDTGELFF. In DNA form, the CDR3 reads TGTGCCAGTATCCGTAGCGGTGACACCGGGGAGCTGTTTTTT.